The clone carrying this T cell receptor (beta chain) was counted ten times or more. Germline CDR1 SGHRS, CDR2 YFSETQ. The V and J ends lost 7 bases and 1 base, in that order; junction bases with no gene match: 7. The CDR3 runs 14 residues. The PCR made use of 60 Vbeta and 13 Jbeta primers. Repertoires were generated with immunoSEQ multiplex PCR, while TCRdb's copy carries only in-frame clones and drops some. The data contain around 100,000 clones, about four fifths of them singletons. This entry belongs to a study of cytomegalovirus exposure and HLA in healthy donors. The V call is TRBV5-1, the J call TRBJ2-5; 7 nucleotides align to TRBD1. The receptor was isolated from a man aged 30 to 39 in good health and CMV-seropositive. The sample taken for sequencing was PBMCs. The CDR3 DNA reads as TGCGCCAGCGGTGAGGGGGCCCCCCAAGAGACCCAGTACTTC. Translation gives CASGEGAPQETQYF.